The rows below give T cell receptor beta chains drawn from one sample of a study of blood T cell repertoires in COVID-19. Here immunoSEQ multiplex PCR was the method, and the copy in TCRdb shows in-frame clones only, minus some. The table lists hundreds of thousands of clones, around nine tenths of them singletons. The source material was PBMCs or T cells enriched from blood (not recorded which). The receptors were sampled from a woman aged 18-29 years with acute COVID-19. The CDR3 runs from the conserved cysteine through the conserved F or W. A D gene is named only where the DNA matches it firmly. A row's size may be missing; if present it is once, few, many or a size class.

D: TRBD1; size: once; V: TRBV10-3; J: TRBJ2-7; DNA: TGTGCCATCAGTGAGTCGGACAGGCCAAGGGACGAGCAGTACTTC; CDR3: CAISESDRPRDEQYF
D: NA; size: NA; V: TRBV4-1; J: TRBJ1-2; DNA: TGCGCCAGCAGCCAAGATCGTCCAGCTAACTATGGCTACACCTTC; CDR3: CASSQDRPANYGYTF
D: NA; size: NA; V: TRBV9; J: TRBJ2-7; DNA: TGTGCCAGCAGCGTAACGGCGGGATGGGAGCAGTACTTC; CDR3: CASSVTAGWEQYF
D: TRBD2; size: NA; V: TRBV10-1; J: TRBJ2-3; DNA: TGCGCCAGCTCCCCCAGGCGGGGGGGCACAGATACGCAGTATTTT; CDR3: CASSPRRGGTDTQYF
D: TRBD2; size: NA; V: TRBV5-4; J: TRBJ2-1; DNA: TGTGCCAGCAGCTCCGGGACTAGCGGGAGCTACAATGAGCAGTTCTTC; CDR3: CASSSGTSGSYNEQFF
D: NA; size: NA; V: TRBV5-4; J: TRBJ1-2; DNA: TGTGCCAGCAGCACCAACTTAGGGGTGTCCACCTTC; CDR3: CASSTNLGVSTF
D: NA; size: NA; V: TRBV6-1; J: TRBJ2-5; DNA: TGTGCCAGCAGTGAACCGTGGGGGGTCGAGACCCAGTACTTC; CDR3: CASSEPWGVETQYF
D: TRBD2; size: NA; V: TRBV9; J: TRBJ2-2; DNA: TGTGCCAGCAGCGTTAGCGGGACCAACACCGGGGAGCTGTTTTTT; CDR3: CASSVSGTNTGELFF
D: TRBD1; size: NA; V: TRBV6-6; J: TRBJ2-7; DNA: TGTGCCAGCAGTACCCAACAGGGGGGCTACGAGCAGTACTTC; CDR3: CASSTQQGGYEQYF
D: TRBD2; size: NA; V: TRBV5-8; J: TRBJ2-3; DNA: TGTGCCAGCAGGTCTAGCGGGGGACCTCGCACAGATACGCAGTATTTT; CDR3: CASRSSGGPRTDTQYF
D: TRBD1; size: NA; V: TRBV10-3; J: TRBJ1-2; DNA: TGTGCCATCAGTGCGCTAACAGGGGCAGTTGACTATGGCTACACCTTC; CDR3: CAISALTGAVDYGYTF
D: NA; size: NA; V: TRBV25-1; J: TRBJ1-6; DNA: TGTGCCAGCAGTGCCGGGACACTAGAGAATTCACCCCTCCACTTT; CDR3: CASSAGTLENSPLHF
D: TRBD2; size: NA; V: TRBV10-3; J: TRBJ2-7; DNA: TGTGCCATCAGTGAGGGGCTAGCGGGGGTCTACGAGCAGTACTTC; CDR3: CAISEGLAGVYEQYF
D: TRBD1; size: NA; V: TRBV3-1/TRBV3-2; J: TRBJ1-1; DNA: TGTGCCAGCAGCCAAGGGTCCGGACAGGTTGAAGCTTTCTTT; CDR3: CASSQGSGQVEAFF
D: TRBD2; size: NA; V: TRBV9; J: TRBJ2-1; DNA: TGTGCCAGCAGCCGCGGTAGCGGGGGGACCCTCTACAATGAGCAGTTCTTC; CDR3: CASSRGSGGTLYNEQFF
D: TRBD1; size: once; V: TRBV5-4; J: TRBJ1-2; DNA: TGTGCCAGCAGCTTGCAGGGGGTTTTCTATGGCTACACCTTC; CDR3: CASSLQGVFYGYTF
D: NA; size: NA; V: TRBV5-1; J: TRBJ1-1; DNA: TGCGCCAGCAGCTTGCGAGCCACGAACACTGAAGCTTTCTTT; CDR3: CASSLRATNTEAFF
D: NA; size: NA; V: TRBV4-1; J: TRBJ2-3; DNA: TGCGCCAGCAGCCACCAACAAGGCACAGATACGCAGTATTTT; CDR3: CASSHQQGTDTQYF
D: TRBD2; size: NA; V: TRBV11-3; J: TRBJ2-3; DNA: TGTGCCAGCAGCCTCGGGACTAAAGGCACAGATACGCAGTATTTT; CDR3: CASSLGTKGTDTQYF
D: NA; size: NA; V: TRBV11-1; J: TRBJ1-2; DNA: TGTGCCAGCAGCTTAGGGGAGGATGGCTATGGCTACACCTTC; CDR3: CASSLGEDGYGYTF
D: TRBD2; size: NA; V: TRBV18; J: TRBJ2-1; DNA: TGTGCCAGCTCACCACGGGGCGGGAGGGAATCAGATGAGCAGTTCTTC; CDR3: CASSPRGGRESDEQFF
D: NA; size: NA; V: TRBV27; J: TRBJ1-2; DNA: TGTGCCAGCAGTTTATCGTCCAGGGGCCAGTATGGCTACACCTTC; CDR3: CASSLSSRGQYGYTF